This entry concerns a single TCR beta chain. The specificity of this receptor is unknown. Base qualities were left out, and no much larger clone turns up one base away. Each donor gave one peripheral blood draw, averaging approximately 0.12 L, which was collected into heparinised tubes. Using a panel that included CD45RO, CCR7, CD25, CD127, CD95 and CD27, naive, central memory, regulatory and stem cell-like memory CD4+ T cells were sorted on a BD FACSAria II. All sorted populations exceeded 98% purity. PBMCs were isolated immediately by Lymphoprep density gradient centrifugation and stained directly without culture. To minimize batch effects, samples were stained and sorted in pairs, one healthy donor with one patient per experiment. The germline V gene yields MNHEY for CDR1 and SVGAGI for CDR2. V is trimmed back by 5 bases and J by 7 bases, and the junction contains 7 bases that no gene match accounts for. Spanning cysteine to phenylalanine, the CDR3 consists of 14 amino acids. The retained sequence is limited to the CDR3, 42 bases, with the frame set at the first base.

The entire amount of isolated RNA was reverse transcribed using the High Capacity cDNA Reverse Transcription Kit, so the sequenced TCRB transcripts were expressed ones. Deep immunoSEQ sequencing was performed on naive, central memory and regulatory T cell samples, with an average of around 3.5 million total reads per sample. Sorted cells were lysed in RLT buffer, and RNA was extracted using DNase-treated RNeasy Micro or Mini kits according to cell number. To prevent cross-contamination, every cell subset was processed on its own, while patient and healthy donor samples were processed together. The immunoSEQ multiplex PCR was used to amplify TCRB sequences from cDNA, generating 87-bp fragments that spanned the CDR3 region. The amplicons were sequenced using the Illumina HiSeq platform. As for the authors' bioinformatics: PCR bias was computationally corrected using synthetic template baselines, reads within Hamming distance 2 were collapsed, and singletons that could not be merged were discarded. Reads were aligned against IMGT to assign V, D and J genes, CDR3 length and insertions or deletions at six rearrangement sites. Within each subset, clonotype counts were normalized to the number of sorted cells before true diversity and Gini coefficients were calculated with the tcR R package. The overlap coefficient, calculated on TCRB nucleotide sequences, was used to measure repertoire sharing. Out-of-frame TCRB sequences from naive cells were analyzed to stand in for the pre-selection repertoire. In TCRdb, the immuneACCESS table is reduced to in-frame sequences with V and J assigned. These tables do not hold every clone; where another copy was compared, an unresolved V gene accounts for under half, and the others remain unexplained. The V and J calls and clone size are taken from that table; D and trimming were inferred from the DNA. The sample has 130,000 to 150,000 clones on record, about 10% of them singletons. The ten largest clones take up approximately 1.3% of the sample.

This specimen comes from a study of beta chain features in type 1 diabetes (dated by TCRdb to the late 2010s). About the full investigation: Mean age, gender distribution, total cell number and subset yield did not differ between patients and healthy donors. A total of roughly 98,000,000 sorted cells were examined across all samples, and RNA yield correlated strongly with the number of cells per subset. In the study, TCRB repertoires of sorted circulating CD4+ T cell subsets from recently diagnosed type 1 diabetes patients were compared with those of matched healthy donors. Whereas all 30 or so donors provided naive and central memory subsets, regulatory and stem cell-like memory subsets were isolated from just 8 patients and roughly 8 healthy donors. Overall study outcomes, separate from this receptor: Because cDNA was sequenced instead of genomic DNA, highly expressing activated cells could be over-represented, though the groups showed no difference in activation or CD3 levels. Naive, central memory and regulatory TCRB repertoires appeared to be more alike among patients than among healthy donors. PCR may preferentially amplify shorter templates, but because patient and control samples were amplified and corrected together, any resulting skew would affect both groups equally. In all four CD4+ subsets, TCRB CDR3 length was moderately but significantly shorter in type 1 diabetes patients. Because the HLA sub-analyses included only small numbers of individuals, any influence of HLA type on TCRB rearrangement was left unresolved. Fewer insertions and more nucleotide deletions at VDJ recombination sites were observed in patients with type 1 diabetes, implying thymic rearrangement abnormalities.

Sequencing input: naive CD4+ T cells from blood. The sample's cell subset or site, from its label and the paper: true naive CD4+ T cells. The source is a man aged 18-30 years in good health. Recombination connected TRBV6-5 to TRBJ2-7; 11 bases in the middle match TRBD1. The CDR3 protein: CASSLRTGGGEQYF. The nucleotides read TGTGCCAGCAGTCTACGGACAGGGGGCGGTGAGCAGTACTTC.